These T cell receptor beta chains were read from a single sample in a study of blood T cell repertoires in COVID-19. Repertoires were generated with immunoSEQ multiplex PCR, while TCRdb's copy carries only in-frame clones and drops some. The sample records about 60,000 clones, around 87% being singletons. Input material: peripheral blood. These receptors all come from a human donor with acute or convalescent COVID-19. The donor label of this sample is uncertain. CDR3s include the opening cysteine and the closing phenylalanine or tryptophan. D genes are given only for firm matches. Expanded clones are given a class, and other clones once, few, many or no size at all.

cdr3_nt: TGTGCCAGTAGTACGCAGACTAGCTACGAGCAGTACTTC; cdr3_aa: CASSTQTSYEQYF; j_call: TRBJ2-7; v_call: TRBV19; d_call: NA; clone_size: few
cdr3_nt: TGTGCCAGCAACCGACAGGGTTATGGCTACACCTTC; cdr3_aa: CASNRQGYGYTF; j_call: TRBJ1-2; v_call: TRBV2; d_call: TRBD1; clone_size: NA
cdr3_nt: TGCGCCAGCAGTGAGTCAAGGGGGCCTCAGGAGACCCAGTACTTC; cdr3_aa: CASSESRGPQETQYF; j_call: TRBJ2-5; v_call: TRBV10-1; d_call: TRBD1; clone_size: NA
cdr3_nt: TGTGCCAGCAGTCCAGCGGGAGGGCCGTCGATTGAGCAGTTCTTC; cdr3_aa: CASSPAGGPSIEQFF; j_call: TRBJ2-1; v_call: TRBV28; d_call: TRBD2; clone_size: once
cdr3_nt: TGTGCCAGCAAGGGACTAGCGGGAGTCAATGAGCAGTTCTTC; cdr3_aa: CASKGLAGVNEQFF; j_call: TRBJ2-1; v_call: TRBV2; d_call: TRBD2; clone_size: once
cdr3_nt: TGTGCCAGCAGTGAAGGGGCAGCTAACTATGGCTACACCTTC; cdr3_aa: CASSEGAANYGYTF; j_call: TRBJ1-2; v_call: TRBV6-1; d_call: NA; clone_size: NA
cdr3_nt: TGTGCCAGCAGCCTCCGGGACAGGGGCTATGGCTACACCTTC; cdr3_aa: CASSLRDRGYGYTF; j_call: TRBJ1-2; v_call: TRBV3-1/TRBV3-2; d_call: TRBD1; clone_size: NA
cdr3_nt: TGTGCCAGCAACAGGGGAGGCACCGGGGAGCTGTTTTTT; cdr3_aa: CASNRGGTGELFF; j_call: TRBJ2-2; v_call: TRBV12-3/TRBV12-4; d_call: NA; clone_size: NA
cdr3_nt: TGTGCCAGCAGGACCGGGACTAGCGGGGGCCCAAGCACAGATACGCAGTATTTT; cdr3_aa: CASRTGTSGGPSTDTQYF; j_call: TRBJ2-3; v_call: TRBV7-2; d_call: TRBD2; clone_size: NA
cdr3_nt: TGTGCCAGCAGCTTAGAGACTAGCGGGAGGGCCGGCATTCAGTACTTC; cdr3_aa: CASSLETSGRAGIQYF; j_call: TRBJ2-4; v_call: TRBV7-9; d_call: TRBD2; clone_size: NA
cdr3_nt: TGTGCCAGCAGTTTATCCCGGACTTCAAATGAGCAGTTCTTC; cdr3_aa: CASSLSRTSNEQFF; j_call: TRBJ2-1; v_call: TRBV27; d_call: NA; clone_size: NA
cdr3_nt: TGTGCCAGCAGTAGCGGGGGGGACACAGATACGCAGTATTTT; cdr3_aa: CASSSGGDTDTQYF; j_call: TRBJ2-3; v_call: TRBV27; d_call: TRBD2; clone_size: once
cdr3_nt: TGTGCCAGCAGTGAGGGCCCAGGGCCCTATGGCTACACCTTC; cdr3_aa: CASSEGPGPYGYTF; j_call: TRBJ1-2; v_call: TRBV6-1; d_call: NA; clone_size: NA
cdr3_nt: TGTGCCAGCAGTTCCTACCGGGAGCCGGCGTTCGGAACCTTC; cdr3_aa: CASSSYREPAFGTF; j_call: TRBJ1-2; v_call: TRBV28; d_call: NA; clone_size: NA
cdr3_nt: TGTGCCATCAGTGAGTCAGGAGGATGGGGCAATCAGCCCCAGCATTTT; cdr3_aa: CAISESGGWGNQPQHF; j_call: TRBJ1-5; v_call: TRBV10-3; d_call: NA; clone_size: NA
cdr3_nt: TGTGCCAGCAGTTCCCAGAGGACAGGGCGGAATTCACCCCTCCACTTT; cdr3_aa: CASSSQRTGRNSPLHF; j_call: TRBJ1-6; v_call: TRBV6-6; d_call: TRBD1; clone_size: NA
cdr3_nt: TGTGCCAGCTCACAGTCGCAGGGCTCTGGAAACACCATATATTTT; cdr3_aa: CASSQSQGSGNTIYF; j_call: TRBJ1-3; v_call: TRBV18; d_call: NA; clone_size: NA
cdr3_nt: TGTGCCAGCAGTCCTCAAGCGGCCAATGAGCAGTTCTTC; cdr3_aa: CASSPQAANEQFF; j_call: TRBJ2-1; v_call: TRBV27; d_call: NA; clone_size: NA
cdr3_nt: TGTGCCAGCAGTTACTTTAGCGGGGGCTCCTACAATGAGCAGTTCTTC; cdr3_aa: CASSYFSGGSYNEQFF; j_call: TRBJ2-1; v_call: TRBV6-2/TRBV6-3; d_call: TRBD2; clone_size: once
cdr3_nt: TGTGCCAGCAGTCCCTACCTCCCGGACAGGCCTAGCGCAACTAATGAAAAACTGTTTTTT; cdr3_aa: CASSPYLPDRPSATNEKLFF; j_call: TRBJ1-4; v_call: TRBV28; d_call: TRBD1; clone_size: NA
cdr3_nt: TGTGCCAGCAGTCGACAGCAGAGAACTAACTATGGCTACACCTTC; cdr3_aa: CASSRQQRTNYGYTF; j_call: TRBJ1-2; v_call: TRBV6-5; d_call: NA; clone_size: NA
cdr3_nt: TGTGCCAGCAGCTTGGTCGCCGGGGTAACGAATCAGCCCCAGCATTTT; cdr3_aa: CASSLVAGVTNQPQHF; j_call: TRBJ1-5; v_call: TRBV5-8; d_call: NA; clone_size: NA
cdr3_nt: TGTGCCACCAGAAATGACAGGGCTGGCGAGCAGTACTTC; cdr3_aa: CATRNDRAGEQYF; j_call: TRBJ2-7; v_call: TRBV15; d_call: TRBD1; clone_size: NA
cdr3_nt: TGCGCCAGCAGCCTAAGTCAGACGCAGTATTTT; cdr3_aa: CASSLSQTQYF; j_call: TRBJ2-3; v_call: TRBV4-1; d_call: NA; clone_size: once
cdr3_nt: TGTGCCTTAGGGGGGGCTGGAAACACCATATATTTT; cdr3_aa: CALGGAGNTIYF; j_call: TRBJ1-3; v_call: TRBV30; d_call: NA; clone_size: NA
cdr3_nt: TGTGCCAGCAGAAGCCCCGTAGGGGCCAACGTCCTGACTTTC; cdr3_aa: CASRSPVGANVLTF; j_call: TRBJ2-6; v_call: TRBV27; d_call: NA; clone_size: NA
cdr3_nt: TGCGCCAGCAGCTCGACTAGCGGGAGTACGGAGACCCAGTACTTC; cdr3_aa: CASSSTSGSTETQYF; j_call: TRBJ2-5; v_call: TRBV5-1; d_call: TRBD2; clone_size: NA
cdr3_nt: TGTGCCAGCAGCCAAGACGCCTCAGGGGCGGCTGGCTACACCTTC; cdr3_aa: CASSQDASGAAGYTF; j_call: TRBJ1-2; v_call: TRBV3-1/TRBV3-2; d_call: NA; clone_size: once